This TCR beta chain stems from a study of T-cell reconstitution after alpha-beta-depleted transplantation in children. Trimming took 11 bases from V and 5 from J, leaving 16 bases between them. Germline CDR1 SNHLY, CDR2 FYNNEI. The CDR3 spans 13 residues. Unique molecular identifiers were used to barcode this TCRbeta library. Each CDR3 protein is one row after TCRdb ran MiXCR on the PCR reads. The table records about half a million distinct CDR3 sequences, around 12% of them present only once. Ten or more counts support this clonotype. The specimen comprised PBMCs from the stem cell graft donor, sampled from the stem cell graft. The TCR sequence derives from a human donor who donated a stem cell graft to a child with combined immunodeficiency. V is TRBV2 and J is TRBJ2-1; a possible D gene is TRBD2 (6 bases). As DNA, the CDR3 is TGTGCCGTACAAATAGCGGATAACAATGAGCAGTTCTTC. Translating it yields CAVQIADNNEQFF.